This is a list of T cell receptor beta chains from one sample in a study of blood T cell repertoires in COVID-19. Assay used: immunoSEQ multiplex PCR; TCRdb lists only in-frame clones, some missing. The sample lists 200,000 or so clones, about 86% occurring once. The material sequenced was peripheral blood. The source is a woman younger than 45 who had recovered from COVID-19. Both conserved end residues are part of each CDR3. A D gene is named only where the DNA matches it firmly. Size is omitted from some rows. Given values are once, few, many or a class for expanded clones.

j_call clone_size d_call v_call cdr3_nt cdr3_aa
TRBJ2-7 - TRBD2 TRBV6-6 TGTGCCAGCAGTTATGGGGGGGGGTCCTACGAGCAGTACTTC CASSYGGGSYEQYF
TRBJ2-6 - TRBD1 TRBV10-1 TGCGCCAGCAGCGATGGACAGGGGGCTAACGGGGCCAACGTCCTGACTTTC CASSDGQGANGANVLTF
TRBJ1-1 - - TRBV7-3 TGTGCCAGCAGCTTGACAGATTACACTGAAGCTTTCTTT CASSLTDYTEAFF
TRBJ2-7 - - TRBV28 TGTGCCAGCACATACCAGGGCGTCCACGAGCAGTACTTC CASTYQGVHEQYF
TRBJ2-5 few - TRBV5-1 TGCGCCAGCAGCTTGGGAGGGAACCAAGAGACCCAGTACTTC CASSLGGNQETQYF
TRBJ2-2 - - TRBV2 TGTGCCAGCAGTGAACAGGACAGAACCGCGAACACCGGGGAGCTGTTTTTT CASSEQDRTANTGELFF
TRBJ2-3 - - TRBV7-3 TGTGCCAGCAGCTTAAGTGGACTCGGGGATACGCAGTATTTT CASSLSGLGDTQYF
TRBJ2-3 - - TRBV29-1 TGCAGCGTTGAGAGGCGCCGCGTAAGGACAGATACGCAGTATTTT CSVERRRVRTDTQYF
TRBJ2-7 - TRBD2 TRBV20-1 TGCAGTGCTAGTCCCCTAGCGGGACCATCCTACGAGCAGTACTTC CSASPLAGPSYEQYF
TRBJ2-7 - - TRBV11-2 TGTGCCAGCAGCCGTAAACGGTGGCAGGAAGCCCACGAGCAGTACTTC CASSRKRWQEAHEQYF
TRBJ2-5 - - TRBV5-1 TGCGCCAGCAGCTTTAACAGTGGGTCGTCGGAGACCCAGTACTTC CASSFNSGSSETQYF
TRBJ1-1 once - TRBV5-1 TGCGCCAGCAGCCTGGCAGGGATGAGGACTGAAGCTTTCTTT CASSLAGMRTEAFF
TRBJ2-1 - - TRBV10-3 TGTGCCATCAGTGGCCCACAGGGAACCAATGAGCAGTTCTTC CAISGPQGTNEQFF
TRBJ1-1 - TRBD1 TRBV5-8 TGTGCCAGCAGCTTGGCAGGGGGCGGATCTGAAGCTTTCTTT CASSLAGGGSEAFF
TRBJ2-6 - TRBD1 TRBV28 TGTGCCAGCGTTGAGGGACAGAGGATCTCTGGGGCCAACGTCCTGACTTTC CASVEGQRISGANVLTF
TRBJ2-5 - TRBD2 TRBV28 TGTGCCAGCAGCTCCGCCTCTGCGGGAGCCCACCAAGAGACCCAGTACTTC CASSSASAGAHQETQYF
TRBJ1-2 few - TRBV7-9 TGTGCCAGCAGATCCGGACAGTTCTATGGCTACACCTTC CASRSGQFYGYTF
TRBJ2-1 - - TRBV9 TGTGCCAGCAGCGTACAGGGCATGGGGTACAATGAGCAGTTCTTC CASSVQGMGYNEQFF
TRBJ2-1 - - TRBV11-3 TGTGCCAGCAGCTTAGGGGCCGGAGGCAATGAGCAGTTCTTC CASSLGAGGNEQFF
TRBJ2-1 - TRBD2 TRBV10-1 TGCGCCAGCAGTGAGTCCGGGACTAGCGGTGAGCAGTTCTTC CASSESGTSGEQFF
TRBJ2-7 - TRBD2 TRBV10-2 TGCGCCAGCAGTGAGTCCCTAGCGGTCTCCTACGAGCAGTACTTC CASSESLAVSYEQYF
TRBJ1-1 - - TRBV28 TGTGCCAGCAGTTTCCTTGACACTGAAGCTTTCTTT CASSFLDTEAFF
TRBJ1-1 - TRBD1 TRBV6-4 TGTGCCAGCAGTAAGACAGGGATTGGCACTGAAGCTTTCTTT CASSKTGIGTEAFF
TRBJ2-1 few TRBD1 TRBV7-3 TGTGCCAGCAGCCGGGACAGGGGGCGTCATGAGCAGTTCTTC CASSRDRGRHEQFF
TRBJ2-1 few TRBD2 TRBV9 TGTGCCAGCAGCGCCTTAGCGGGAGGGGTACGTGAGCAGTTCTTC CASSALAGGVREQFF
TRBJ2-4 few TRBD2 TRBV10-2 TGCGCCAGTCTAGCGGGAGGATTAGCCAAAAACATTCAGTACTTC CASLAGGLAKNIQYF
TRBJ1-1 - TRBD1 TRBV28 TGTGTTTCGACAGGGTCTACTGAAGCTTTCTTT CVSTGSTEAFF
TRBJ2-1 - TRBD2 TRBV9 TGTGCCAGCAGCTCCAGGACTAGCGGGAGTCGGTGGTATGAGCAGTTCTTC CASSSRTSGSRWYEQFF
TRBJ2-7 once TRBD1 TRBV5-1 TGCGCCAGCAGCTTGGGACAGGGTTCCTACGAGCAGTACTTC CASSLGQGSYEQYF
TRBJ1-4 - TRBD1 TRBV6-6 TGTGCCAGCAGTTACTCCCCAGGGGGCTATAATGAAAAACTGTTTTTT CASSYSPGGYNEKLFF
TRBJ1-5 - TRBD1 TRBV7-9 TGTGCCAGCAGCTCAGGGACAGGGGGAACCAATCAGCCCCAGCATTTT CASSSGTGGTNQPQHF
TRBJ1-5 - - TRBV5-6 TGTGCCAGCAGCTTGGTGGGGCCCAATCAGCCCCAGCATTTT CASSLVGPNQPQHF
TRBJ2-3 - - TRBV21-1 TGTGCCAGCAGCAAACTTCTGAGGGAGGGCAGAGATACGCAGTATTTT CASSKLLREGRDTQYF
TRBJ1-5 - TRBD1 TRBV5-8 TGTGCCAGCAGCATGGGACAGGGAGGCGGCAATCAGCCCCAGCATTTT CASSMGQGGGNQPQHF
TRBJ2-2 - TRBD1 TRBV7-3 TGTGCCAGCAGCTTAGGGACAGGTCCCACCGGGGAGCTGTTTTTT CASSLGTGPTGELFF